These T cell receptor beta chains were read from a single sample in a study of shared clonotypes between healthy human individuals. TCRdb's copy holds only in-frame clones and misses some; the assay was immunoSEQ multiplex PCR. The sample has some 2.3 million clones, 85% to 95% seen once. Material for sequencing was naive CD4+ T cells from PBMCs. The receptors originated from a young man in good health. Some clones in this sample may be carry-over from other donors' samples. CDR3s include the opening cysteine and the closing phenylalanine or tryptophan. A D gene is named only where the DNA matches it firmly. A clone size is listed for some rows: how often the clone was seen (once, few, many), or a class if it is expanded.

v_gene: TRBV5-1; d_gene: TRBD2; j_gene: TRBJ2-1; abundance: -; CDR3nt: TGCGCCAGCAGCTTGGGGGCTAGCGGTCAGAATGAGCAGTTCTTC; CDR3aa: CASSLGASGQNEQFF
v_gene: TRBV11-3; d_gene: -; j_gene: TRBJ2-3; abundance: -; CDR3nt: TGTGCCAGCAGCTTTTCACAGGGCACAGATACGCAGTATTTT; CDR3aa: CASSFSQGTDTQYF
v_gene: TRBV4-1; d_gene: -; j_gene: TRBJ2-2; abundance: once; CDR3nt: TGCGCCAGCAGCCAGAGTTTCGGGTGGGAGCTGTTTTTT; CDR3aa: CASSQSFGWELFF
v_gene: TRBV28; d_gene: -; j_gene: TRBJ1-6; abundance: -; CDR3nt: TGTGCCAGCAGGCCTCCGGACAGTCCAAATTCACCCCTCCACTTT; CDR3aa: CASRPPDSPNSPLHF
v_gene: TRBV5-1; d_gene: -; j_gene: TRBJ2-5; abundance: -; CDR3nt: TGCGCCAGCAGCCTCGGACAGTCCGAAGAGACCCAGTACTTC; CDR3aa: CASSLGQSEETQYF
v_gene: TRBV7-3; d_gene: -; j_gene: TRBJ2-6; abundance: -; CDR3nt: TGTGCCAGCGACCTACCGGGAGTCTCTGGGGCCAACGTCCTGACTTTC; CDR3aa: CASDLPGVSGANVLTF
v_gene: TRBV29-1; d_gene: TRBD2; j_gene: TRBJ2-1; abundance: -; CDR3nt: TGCAGCGGTTGCCGAAATAGCGGGAGCTCCTACAATGAGCAGTTCTTC; CDR3aa: CSGCRNSGSSYNEQFF
v_gene: TRBV15; d_gene: -; j_gene: TRBJ2-3; abundance: -; CDR3nt: TGTGCCACCAGCGGCGGACCGACTAGCACAGATACGCAGTATTTT; CDR3aa: CATSGGPTSTDTQYF
v_gene: TRBV7-2; d_gene: -; j_gene: TRBJ1-3; abundance: -; CDR3nt: TGTGCCAGCAGCTTAGCTTTGGGTTTGTGGGACACCATATATTTT; CDR3aa: CASSLALGLWDTIYF
v_gene: TRBV28; d_gene: -; j_gene: TRBJ1-4; abundance: -; CDR3nt: TGTGCCAGCAGAGAAGGGGGACCTAGGGATGAAAAACTGTTTTTT; CDR3aa: CASREGGPRDEKLFF
v_gene: TRBV9; d_gene: TRBD2; j_gene: TRBJ2-3; abundance: -; CDR3nt: TGTGCCAGCAGCGTCCTAGCGGGAGGGTACGATACGCAGTATTTT; CDR3aa: CASSVLAGGYDTQYF
v_gene: TRBV19; d_gene: TRBD1; j_gene: TRBJ2-5; abundance: once; CDR3nt: TGTGCCAGTAGTGCCGGGACAGCACAAGAGACCCAGTACTTC; CDR3aa: CASSAGTAQETQYF
v_gene: TRBV2; d_gene: TRBD2; j_gene: TRBJ2-7; abundance: -; CDR3nt: TGTGCCAGCAGTAGAGCGGGGACCTCCTACGAGCAGTACTTC; CDR3aa: CASSRAGTSYEQYF
v_gene: TRBV5-4; d_gene: TRBD2; j_gene: TRBJ2-3; abundance: -; CDR3nt: TGTGCCAGCAGCCCTAGCGGGAGTGCAACAGATACGCAGTATTTT; CDR3aa: CASSPSGSATDTQYF
v_gene: TRBV7-8; d_gene: TRBD2; j_gene: TRBJ2-3; abundance: -; CDR3nt: TGTGCCAGCAGCTTAGCGCTGGGCGGGAGGGCCGGCAGAACGCAGTATTTT; CDR3aa: CASSLALGGRAGRTQYF
v_gene: TRBV7-2; d_gene: -; j_gene: TRBJ1-1; abundance: -; CDR3nt: TGTGCCAGCAGCTTAGCGTCGGCAATGAACACTGAAGCTTTCTTT; CDR3aa: CASSLASAMNTEAFF
v_gene: TRBV6-6; d_gene: -; j_gene: TRBJ1-5; abundance: few; CDR3nt: TGTGCCAGCAGTTACTCGGCAGATCAGCCCCAGCATTTT; CDR3aa: CASSYSADQPQHF
v_gene: TRBV5-1; d_gene: -; j_gene: TRBJ2-7; abundance: -; CDR3nt: TGCGCCAGCAGCTTTCAGGGAAGCCTACCCTACGAGCAGTACTTC; CDR3aa: CASSFQGSLPYEQYF
v_gene: TRBV7-2; d_gene: TRBD2; j_gene: TRBJ2-3; abundance: -; CDR3nt: TGTGCCAGCAGCAACTTCCTAGCGGGAGGCACAGATACGCAGTATTTT; CDR3aa: CASSNFLAGGTDTQYF
v_gene: TRBV9; d_gene: TRBD2; j_gene: TRBJ2-1; abundance: -; CDR3nt: TGTGCCAGCAGCTCTAGCGGAAGCTCCTACAATGAGCAGTTCTTC; CDR3aa: CASSSSGSSYNEQFF
v_gene: TRBV6-8; d_gene: -; j_gene: TRBJ2-3; abundance: -; CDR3nt: TGTGCCAGCAGTTACTTGGAAGGACCTCGATACATCACAGATACGCAGTATTTT; CDR3aa: CASSYLEGPRYITDTQYF
v_gene: TRBV5-1; d_gene: -; j_gene: TRBJ1-1; abundance: -; CDR3nt: TGCGCCAGCAGCTTAACCTGGACAGCGCCGGAAGGAGCTTTCTTT; CDR3aa: CASSLTWTAPEGAFF
v_gene: TRBV11-3; d_gene: -; j_gene: TRBJ1-3; abundance: -; CDR3nt: TGTGCCAGCAGCTATAGCTCTGGAAACACCATATATTTT; CDR3aa: CASSYSSGNTIYF
v_gene: TRBV11-3; d_gene: -; j_gene: TRBJ1-3; abundance: -; CDR3nt: TGTGCCAGCAGCGAGAGTGGGGGGGCGAGAAACACCATATATTTT; CDR3aa: CASSESGGARNTIYF
v_gene: TRBV7-3; d_gene: TRBD2; j_gene: TRBJ2-1; abundance: -; CDR3nt: TGTGCCAGCAGCTTGGGTAGCGGGGTCTACAATGAGCAGTTCTTC; CDR3aa: CASSLGSGVYNEQFF
v_gene: TRBV5-8; d_gene: -; j_gene: TRBJ1-1; abundance: -; CDR3nt: TGTGCCAGCCTGAACACTGAAGCTTTCTTT; CDR3aa: CASLNTEAFF
v_gene: TRBV5-1; d_gene: -; j_gene: TRBJ2-3; abundance: -; CDR3nt: TGCGCCAGCAGCTTTGAATGGCCGAAGCAGTATTTT; CDR3aa: CASSFEWPKQYF
v_gene: TRBV5-1; d_gene: TRBD1; j_gene: TRBJ2-1; abundance: -; CDR3nt: TGCGCCAGCAGCTCGGGGGACAGGACAGTTTACAATGAGCAGTTCTTC; CDR3aa: CASSSGDRTVYNEQFF
v_gene: TRBV5-4; d_gene: -; j_gene: TRBJ1-2; abundance: -; CDR3nt: TGTGCCAGCAGCTCCTCTCCCTCTTTCAACTATGGCTACACCTTC; CDR3aa: CASSSSPSFNYGYTF
v_gene: TRBV5-4; d_gene: -; j_gene: TRBJ1-1; abundance: -; CDR3nt: TGTGCCAGCAGCTTGGTGGACGGTGAAGCTTTCTTT; CDR3aa: CASSLVDGEAFF
v_gene: TRBV7-8; d_gene: -; j_gene: TRBJ2-5; abundance: -; CDR3nt: TGTGCCAGCAGCATGAGGGGAAATCCGAGGGAGACCCAGTACTTC; CDR3aa: CASSMRGNPRETQYF